What follows describes a single TCR beta chain. This entry is derived from a study of blood T cell repertoires in COVID-19. Study summary: PBMCs, B-cell-depleted T cells, or T cells provided the cDNA or gDNA that made up the material.

Using immunoSEQ multiplex PCR, the repertoire was profiled, and TCRdb retains in-frame clones only, with some absent. The sample lists about 130,000 clones; about 86% were seen once. The clonotype was recovered from a woman aged 45-65 years with acute or convalescent COVID-19. The material sequenced was peripheral blood.

The CDR3 loop reads CASRPQGSGDYNSPLHF. The CDR3 DNA reads as TGTGCCAGTAGGCCGCAGGGATCGGGGGACTATAATTCACCCCTCCACTTT. The J gene is TRBJ1-6, the V gene TRBV19; TRBD1 might be the D (5 bases). Germline loops: CDR1 LNHDA, CDR2 SQIVND (reference sequence). CDR3 size: 17 residues. The V end was cut by 6 bases, the J end by 3 bases, with 18 bases between. Variable domain in full (rest from reference TRBV19 and TRBJ1-6): DGGITQSPKYLFRKEGQNVTLSCEQNLNHDAMYWYRQDPGQGLRLIYYSQIVNDFQKGDIAEGYSVSREKKESFPLTVTSAQKNPTAFYLCASRPQGSGDYNSPLHFGNGTRLTVT.